The present T cell receptor (beta chain) was sequenced within a study of blood T cell repertoires in COVID-19 (dated by TCRdb to the early 2020s). General notes on the study: Samples covering the acute and convalescent phases of COVID-19 were provided by collaborators in the United States, Italy and Spain. The material from the prospective study consisted of cDNA or gDNA derived from T cells, B-cell-depleted T cells, or PBMCs. Deeply sampled blood TCRbeta repertoires from subjects exposed to, actively infected with, or recovered from COVID-19 were included in the dataset. The repertoires were made available in a free public database intended to serve as a resource for research on the immune response to SARS-CoV-2. Samples were obtained from the ongoing ImmuneRACE study (first 160 participants) and from 950 to 1,500 subjects provided by 6 global collaborators. Nearly every sample came with metadata listing a de-identified subject ID, COVID-19 status, age in years and sex. HLA class I and class II types, where available, came from metadata supplied by the sample provider rather than from assay-based typing.

Results and caveats for the whole study, not just this receptor: Clinical and demographic metadata were provided uncurated, with the amount varying by source and participant.

TCRbeta CDR3 regions were amplified from genomic DNA using the immunoSEQ Assay, a bias-controlled multiplex PCR. The paper's data handling went like this. Nucleated cell counts per sample were estimated from amplification of reference gene primers within the assay. Sequence reads were collapsed and filtered to measure the absolute abundance of every unique TCRbeta CDR3 rearrangement. Productive Simpson clonality was computed per sample as the square root of Simpson's diversity index over productive rearrangements. TCRdb retrieved this table from immuneACCESS and kept in-frame rearrangements only. Not all clones are present; in checked studies, unresolved V genes account for under half, and no reason is known for the remainder. D and trimming come from the DNA, and the V and J calls and clone size come from that table. The sample table lists some 410,000 clones, roughly 90% of them with a count of one. The ten biggest clones cover approximately 0.96% of the sample.

The CDR1 and CDR2 encoded by the germline V gene are MDHEN and SYDVKM. Taken from cysteine to phenylalanine, the CDR3 has 15 residues. Kept here is only the CDR3 DNA, which spans 45 bases and is read in frame from base 1. The V end loses 1 base and the J end loses 6 bases, and a stretch of 16 bases separates them. Participants in the prospective study were aged roughly 18 to 89 years, lived in 24 United States geographic areas, and enrolled through a virtual design. To assign participants to cohorts, the prospective study relied on clinical history that participants themselves reported in a screening survey and a study questionnaire. In the prospective study, mobile phlebotomists collected whole blood, serum and a nasopharyngeal or oropharyngeal swab from each participant. Participants in the prospective study had the option to provide additional blood draws and questionnaires over an approximately 2-month period. Before DNA extraction, prospective study blood samples were shipped either frozen or at room temperature.

Points on this clone: Its antigen has not been determined. The sample holds no much larger clone one base away, and base qualities are not on file.

Source material: PBMCs or T cells enriched from blood (not recorded which). The receptor's source is a woman aged 25-40 years with acute COVID-19. The chain employs TRBV28 and TRBJ2-7, with a tentative D gene TRBD1 over 5 matching bases. DNA sequence: TGTGCCAGCAGTTTATTGGGGCAGACCATGGTCGAGCAGTACTTC. The encoded protein is CASSLLGQTMVEQYF.